One sample yielded the 2 T cell receptor beta chains listed below, sequenced in a study of response to subunit inactivated influenza vaccine. TCRdb fed the RT-PCR reads into MiXCR, producing one record per CDR3 protein. The profile covers about 190,000 distinct CDR3 sequences, with roughly 14% appearing a single time and roughly 24% taken by the ten largest. The starting material was CD8+ T cells sorted from PBMCs, obtained around 5 days after vaccination. Receptor source: a man aged 45-60 years who received an inactivated influenza vaccine.

J is TRBJ2-7 and V is TRBV29-1; 9 bases align to TRBD2. Germline V gene lookup returns CDR1 SQVTM and CDR2 ANQGSEA. The V gene end was trimmed by 4 bases and the J gene end by 5 bases; junction bases not matched to a gene: 6. This CDR3 is 13 amino acids long. The CDR3 loop reads CSVGGLASHEQYF. The CDR3 DNA reads as TGCAGCGTTGGGGGACTAGCTTCCCACGAGCAGTACTTC.

This clonotype was picked up a small number of times. The chain is built from TRBV20-1 and TRBJ1-2, with D perhaps TRBD1 (5 bases). Germline lookup yields CDR1 DFQATT and CDR2 SNEGSKA (reference sequence). The ends were cut back, 0 bases at V and 4 bases at J, with 12 bases in the middle. The CDR3 is 14 amino acids. The DNA of the CDR3 is TGCAGTGCTAGAGATGGGCAGGGAGTCTATGGCTACACCTTC. Amino acids: CSARDGQGVYGYTF.